Detailed here is one T cell receptor beta chain. The target antigen is unknown. PCR amplification relied on 60 Vbeta primers (plus 13 Jbeta primers). Data came from immunoSEQ multiplex PCR; TCRdb stores just in-frame clones and leaves some out. The repertoire consists of more than 75,000 clones, with 79% occurring once and the leading ten covering about 14%. This specimen belongs to a study of cytomegalovirus exposure and HLA in healthy donors. General study results and limits: The productive fraction for most TCR beta V segments was about 87% or about 30% in an earlier analysis.

Healthy bone marrow donors made up the donors. Per germline, CDR1 GTSNPN and CDR2 SVGIG (reference sequence). V lost 1 base, J lost 5 bases, and 3 bases stayed unmatched. CDR3 length equals 13 residues. V usage is TRBV30 and J usage is TRBJ1-1; 8 bases are shared with TRBD1. Source material: PBMCs. This sequence originates from a woman between 40 and 50 years old in good health and CMV-seropositive. The chain's CDR3 is CAWSGTGPTEAFF. The CDR3 bases are TGTGCCTGGAGTGGGACAGGGCCGACTGAAGCTTTCTTT.